The 22 T cell receptor beta chains listed next were all sequenced from one sample in a study of blood T cell repertoires in COVID-19. Clones were sequenced by immunoSEQ multiplex PCR, and TCRdb holds only the in-frame ones, with some missing. In the table there are 150,000 or so clones, around 90% of which are singletons. Source material: peripheral blood. These receptors were obtained from a man between 60 and 75 years old with COVID-19, enrolled during active disease.

The CDR3 reads CASSQPGLPGENIQYF. The DNA for the CDR3 is TGTGCCAGCAGCCAACCGGGCCTCCCGGGGGAAAACATTCAGTACTTC. The chain combines TRBV3-1 (or the pseudogene TRBV3-2) with TRBJ2-4, with D possibly TRBD2 on 6 matching bases. Trimming shortened V by 2 bases and J by 5 bases, and 16 bases separated the two germline ends. The length of the CDR3 is 16 residues. The germline gives CDR1 LGHDT, CDR2 YNNKEL (reference sequence).

V is TRBV6-1 and J is TRBJ1-3; D gene ambiguous. CDR1 and CDR2 (germline): MNHNS, SASEGT. V was clipped by 2 bases and J by 0 bases, with 8 bases between them. The CDR3 has 15 residues. The CDR3 loop reads CASSELRASGNTIYF. The DNA for the CDR3 is TGTGCCAGCAGTGAATTAAGAGCCTCTGGAAACACCATATATTTT.

The chain is built from TRBV6-6 and TRBJ2-5; 7 bases map to TRBD1. The trim removed 2 bases at V and 1 base at J, leaving 7 bases unmatched. From germline, CDR1 is MNHNY and CDR2 SVGAGI (reference sequence). The CDR3 sequence is 16 residues long. CDR3 loop: CASSYPGTALQETQYF. The CDR3 nucleotides read TGTGCCAGCAGTTACCCAGGGACAGCCCTCCAAGAGACCCAGTACTTC.

The chain is built from TRBV6-5 and TRBJ1-5, with 9 nucleotides matching TRBD1. The V segment lost 7 bases and the J segment 4 bases; nucleotides outside the gene matches: 8. CDR1 MNHEY and CDR2 SVGAGI come from the germline V gene. CDR3 size: 15 residues. The DNA for the CDR3 is TGTGCCAGCACGACAGGACAGGGGAATAATCAGCCCCAGCATTTT. It codes for CASTTGQGNNQPQHF.

This chain links TRBV6-5 with TRBJ1-2; 8 bases line up with TRBD1. CDR1 MNHEY and CDR2 SVGAGI come from the germline V gene. The trim removed 5 bases at V and 4 bases at J, leaving 9 bases unmatched. The CDR3 has 15 amino acids. CDR3 DNA: TGTGCCAGCAGTCCCTCCGGACAGGGAGGCTATGGCTACACCTTC. It is translated as CASSPSGQGGYGYTF.

V usage is TRBV18 and J usage is TRBJ2-1; the match to TRBD2 covers 9 bases. Germline V gene sequence: CDR1 KGHSH, CDR2 LQKENI. The CDR3 totals 17 residues. J was trimmed by 9 bases and V by 1 base; bases with no gene match: 13. CDR3 DNA sequence: TGTGCCAGCTCACCACTCAGATGGGCGGGAGGGCCGACTGAGCAGTTCTTC. Translating gives CASSPLRWAGGPTEQFF.

This clone has more than one count but fewer than ten. This rearrangement joins TRBV6-5 to TRBJ2-7, with D tentatively TRBD1 (6 bases). V lost 6 bases, J lost 2 bases, and 8 bases lay in between. Germline-derived CDR1 and CDR2 are MNHEY and SVGAGI. This CDR3 is built from 12 residues. CDR3 sequence reads: CASRRTAYEQYF. The DNA for the CDR3 is TGTGCCAGCAGGCGGACAGCCTACGAGCAGTACTTC.

CDR3 in amino acids: CASNPRGQGSNQPQHF. CDR3 nucleotide sequence: TGTGCCAGCAACCCGAGGGGTCAGGGGAGCAATCAGCCCCAGCATTTT. The J gene is TRBJ1-5, the V gene TRBV6-2 or TRBV6-3, with D tentatively TRBD1 (6 bases). From germline, CDR1 is MNHEY and CDR2 SVGEGT. V gave up 7 bases and J gave up 1 base, with 17 bases separating them. This CDR3 is 16 amino acids long.

V and J are TRBV6-2 or TRBV6-3 and TRBJ1-6, with a weak D call TRBD1 (6 bases). V was cut by 6 bases and J by 14 bases, with 11 bases left in between. This CDR3 has 11 residues. Germline V gives CDR1 MNHEY, CDR2 SVGEGT. Here the CDR3 reads CASSYGQTLHF. CDR3 sequence (DNA): TGTGCCAGCAGCTATGGACAGACCCTCCACTTT.

This chain uses TRBV12-3 or TRBV12-4 with TRBJ2-7; weak D call: TRBD1 (5 bases). V was pared by 6 bases and J by 7 bases, with 16 bases between. The CDR3 length is 13 residues. The CDR3 DNA reads TGTGCCAGCAGCCTGCGCAGGGCAGGGGAGCAGTACTTC. Protein: CASSLRRAGEQYF.

The CDR3 spells CASRHGTRGTGNTIYF. The CDR3 DNA sequence: TGTGCCAGCAGACATGGGACAAGAGGAACTGGAAACACCATATATTTT. The genes are TRBV28 and TRBJ1-3, with D possibly TRBD1 on 6 matching bases. The CDR3 is 16 amino acids. Germline V gives CDR1 MDHEN, CDR2 SYDVKM. V was pared by 6 bases and J by 2 bases, with 17 bases between.

This rearrangement joins TRBV6-4 to TRBJ2-3; the D gene is possibly TRBD1 (6 bases). Between the trimmed V and J ends, which lost 2 bases and 1 base, there was a span of 7 bases. CDR3 length equals 14 residues. Germline V lookup: CDR1 MRHNA, CDR2 SNTAGT. For the CDR3, the DNA is TGTGCCAGCAGTGACGCAGGGGGCACAGATACGCAGTATTTT. Amino acids: CASSDAGGTDTQYF.

This clone was picked up a small number of times. V is TRBV6-2 or TRBV6-3 and J is TRBJ2-1, with D possibly being TRBD1 (5 bases). Germline CDR1 MNHEY, CDR2 SVGEGT. CDR3 size: 16 residues. The ends were cut back, 0 bases at V and 4 bases at J, with 13 bases in the middle. The CDR3 DNA sequence: TGTGCCAGCAGTTACTCGACGGTCCAGGGTTACAATGAGCAGTTCTTC. It specifies CASSYSTVQGYNEQFF.

V is TRBV6-5 and J is TRBJ1-1; possible D gene TRBD1, 6 bases. CDR1 and CDR2 from the germline V gene are MNHEY and SVGAGI. The V end was cut by 4 bases, the J end by 3 bases, with 9 bases between. This CDR3 comprises 13 residues. CDR3 bases: TGTGCCAGCAGTTTTGCAGGGGACACTGAAGCTTTCTTT. This translates into CASSFAGDTEAFF.

The chain carries TRBV7-9 and TRBJ2-2; TRBD2 matches at 12 bases. In germline, CDR1 is SEHNR, CDR2 FQNEAQ (reference sequence). V was pared by 2 bases and J by 7 bases, with 5 bases of the junction left unmatched. The CDR3 consists of 16 residues. Here the CDR3 reads CASSLRLAGANGELFF. The CDR3 DNA follows: TGTGCCAGCAGCTTAAGACTAGCGGGAGCGAACGGGGAGCTGTTTTTT.

The chain joins TRBV5-4 to TRBJ1-1; no clear D. V lost 1 base and J 3 bases, leaving 13 bases between the germline ends. The germline V gene encodes CDR1 SGHNT and CDR2 YYREEE (reference sequence). The CDR3 length is 15 residues. The CDR3 DNA sequence: TGTGCCAGCAGCTTGATGTCAGCGTCGGACACTGAAGCTTTCTTT. It yields the protein CASSLMSASDTEAFF.

The chain links TRBV9 to TRBJ2-1; 7 bases agree with TRBD2. This CDR3 is 17 amino acids long. The germline V gene encodes CDR1 SGDLS and CDR2 YYNGEE. V lost 0 bases, J lost 4 bases, and 10 bases stayed unmatched. The CDR3 loop reads CASSVAPGQGLYNEQFF. The CDR3 nucleotides read TGTGCCAGCAGCGTAGCCCCCGGGCAGGGACTATACAATGAGCAGTTCTTC.

This clone was seen a single time. V gene TRBV5-1 combines with J gene TRBJ2-2; D is uncertain. This CDR3 has 13 amino acids. The germline V gene encodes CDR1 SGHRS and CDR2 YFSETQ. V was shortened by 1 base and J by 5 bases, with 6 bases between the two germline ends. In nucleotides, the CDR3 is TGCGCCAGCAGCTTGCTAGTAACCGGGGAGCTGTTTTTT. It encodes CASSLLVTGELFF.

This chain connects TRBV29-1 to TRBJ2-2; D might be TRBD1 (6 bases). The length of the CDR3 is 16 residues. Germline CDR1 is SQVTM and CDR2 is ANQGSEA. Trimming left V 1 base short and J 5 bases short, with 17 bases between. Here the CDR3 reads CSVEVRSTGTTGELFF. CDR3 coding DNA: TGCAGCGTTGAAGTCCGATCCACAGGGACGACCGGGGAGCTGTTTTTT.

The J gene is TRBJ1-5, the V gene TRBV4-3, with D possibly being TRBD1 (5 bases). CDR3 length: 16 residues. Germline-derived CDR1 and CDR2 are LGHNA and YSLEER. The V and J ends lost 4 bases and 6 bases respectively, with 19 bases between them. This CDR3 reads CASSLRLDADIQPQHF. CDR3 nucleotide sequence: TGCGCCAGCAGCCTAAGACTGGACGCGGACATTCAGCCCCAGCATTTT.

V is TRBV2 and J is TRBJ1-2, with 8 bases matching TRBD1. V shed 11 bases, J shed 8 bases, and the junction held 7 bases outside the gene matches. The CDR3 totals 11 residues. Germline CDR1 SNHLY, CDR2 FYNNEI. CDR3 residues: CAGGQGNGYTF. In nucleotides, the CDR3 is TGTGCCGGAGGACAGGGTAACGGCTACACCTTC. Filled out from reference TRBV2 and TRBJ1-2, the complete variable domain reads EPEVTQTPSHQVTQMGQEVILRCVPISNHLYFYWYRQILGQKVEFLVSFYNNEISEKSEIFDDQFSVERPDGSNFTLKIRSTKLEDSAMYFCAGGQGNGYTFGSGTRLTVV.

The chain carries TRBV2 and TRBJ1-5, with 10 bases matching TRBD1. V lost 7 bases to trimming and J lost 2 bases; unmatched junction nucleotides: 5. The CDR3 consists of 15 residues. Germline V gene data show CDR1 as SNHLY and CDR2 as FYNNEI. The CDR3 DNA sequence: TGTGCCAGCAAACCTGGGACAGGGGGCAATCAGCCCCAGCATTTT. It yields the protein CASKPGTGGNQPQHF.